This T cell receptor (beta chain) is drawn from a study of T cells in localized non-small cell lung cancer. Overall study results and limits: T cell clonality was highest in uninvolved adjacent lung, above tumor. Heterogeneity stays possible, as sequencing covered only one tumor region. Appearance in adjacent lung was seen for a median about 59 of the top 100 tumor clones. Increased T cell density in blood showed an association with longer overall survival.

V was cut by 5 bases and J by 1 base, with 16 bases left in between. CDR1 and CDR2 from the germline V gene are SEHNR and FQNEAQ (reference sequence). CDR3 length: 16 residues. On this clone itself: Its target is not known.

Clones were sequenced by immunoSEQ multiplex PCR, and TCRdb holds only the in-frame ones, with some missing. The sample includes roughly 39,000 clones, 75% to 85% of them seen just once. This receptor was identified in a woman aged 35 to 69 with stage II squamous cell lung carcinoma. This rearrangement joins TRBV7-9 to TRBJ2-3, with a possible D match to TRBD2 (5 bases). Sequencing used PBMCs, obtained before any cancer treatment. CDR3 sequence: CASSLRTGSRTDTQYF. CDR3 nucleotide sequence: TGTGCCAGCAGCCTCAGAACGGGGTCGCGCACAGATACGCAGTATTTT. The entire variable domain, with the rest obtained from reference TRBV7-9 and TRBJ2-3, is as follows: DTGVSQNPRHKITKRGQNVTFRCDPISEHNRLYWYRQTLGQGPEFLTYFQNEAQLEKSRLLSDRFSAERPKGSFSTLEIQRTEQGDSAMYLCASSLRTGSRTDTQYFGPGTRLTVL.